This record covers a single T cell receptor beta chain. The CDR3 is 14 amino acids. Trimming pared 2 bases from V and 4 bases from J, leaving 9 bases between. From germline, CDR1 is KGHSH and CDR2 LQKENI. The repertoire was sequenced with immunoSEQ multiplex PCR; TCRdb's copy has only in-frame clones and lacks some. The table records more than 55,000 clones, 80% to 95% of them present only once. The data belong to a study of T cell changes during pregnancy in multiple sclerosis. Sequenced here: peripheral blood, sampled in the third trimester of pregnancy. The chain recombines TRBV18 with TRBJ1-5; D may be TRBD1 (6 bases). The sequence came from a female donor in good health, enrolled as a control in a pregnancy study. CDR3 bases: TGTGCCAGCTCACCAGGGACATCGAATCAGCCCCAGCATTTT. Its protein is CASSPGTSNQPQHF.